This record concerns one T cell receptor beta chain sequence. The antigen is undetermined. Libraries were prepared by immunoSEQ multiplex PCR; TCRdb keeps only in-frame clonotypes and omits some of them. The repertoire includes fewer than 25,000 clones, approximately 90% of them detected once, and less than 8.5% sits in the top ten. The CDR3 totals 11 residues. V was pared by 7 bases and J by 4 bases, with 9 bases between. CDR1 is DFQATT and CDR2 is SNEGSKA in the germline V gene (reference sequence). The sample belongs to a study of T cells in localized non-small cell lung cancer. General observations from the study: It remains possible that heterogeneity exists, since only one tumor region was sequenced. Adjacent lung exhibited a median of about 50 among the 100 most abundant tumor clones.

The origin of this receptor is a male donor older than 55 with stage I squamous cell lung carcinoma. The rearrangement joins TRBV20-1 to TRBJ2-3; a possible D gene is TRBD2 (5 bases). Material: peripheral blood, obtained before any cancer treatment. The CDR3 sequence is CSGGEADTQYF. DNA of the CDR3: TGCAGTGGGGGAGAAGCAGATACGCAGTATTTT.